Shown below are 9 T cell receptor beta chains from a single sample sequenced in a study of cytomegalovirus exposure and HLA in healthy donors (dated by TCRdb to the late 2010s). Library prep was done by the immunoSEQ multiplex PCR assay. The multiplex PCR relied on a mix of 60 forward primers for TCR Vbeta segments and 13 reverse primers for TCR Jbeta segments. This immuneACCESS table, as held by TCRdb, lists in-frame sequences with V and J called but not all clones. Of the missing ones, under half trace to an unresolved V gene in checked studies; the others have no known cause. This sample holds roughly 100,000 clones; roughly 80% were observed only once. The top ten clones comprise roughly 4% of the sample. Sequencing was carried out using PBMCs. These receptors came from a man aged 45-60 years in good health and CMV-seropositive.

The V and J genes are TRBV9 and TRBJ2-3, with D tentatively TRBD2 (7 bases). Looked up from germline, CDR1 is SGDLS and CDR2 is YYNGEE. The V and J ends lost 7 bases and 2 bases respectively, with 11 bases between them. The CDR3 covers 13 residues. The CDR3 sequence: CASGGATTDTQYF. In DNA, the CDR3 is TGTGCCAGCGGGGGGGCTACCACAGATACGCAGTATTTT. The full variable domain, rest sourced from reference TRBV9 and TRBJ2-3, is DSGVTQTPKHLITATGQRVTLRCSPRSGDLSVYWYQQSLDQGLQFLIQYYNGEERAKGNILERFSAQQFPDLHSELNLSSLELGDSALYFCASGGATTDTQYFGPGTRLTVL.

This chain uses TRBV5-4 with TRBJ2-4; perhaps TRBD2 as D (7 bases). The V end lost 6 bases, the J end lost 3 bases, and 19 bases lay between the germline ends. Germline V lookup: CDR1 SGHNT, CDR2 YYREEE (reference sequence). This CDR3 contains 16 residues. In DNA form, the CDR3 reads TGTGCCAGCAACGCGGAGGGGGGGCCCGGCAAAAACATTCAGTACTTC. This encodes CASNAEGGPGKNIQYF.

The genes are TRBV6-5 and TRBJ2-1; D gene unclear. The germline V gene encodes CDR1 MNHEY and CDR2 SVGAGI. V lost 0 bases and J 6 bases, leaving 9 bases between the germline ends. The CDR3 has 14 amino acids. In DNA, the CDR3 is TGTGCCAGCAGTTACTCGAGTCCCGGCAATGAGCAGTTCTTC. Protein: CASSYSSPGNEQFF.

The chain uses TRBV7-9 and TRBJ2-7, with a tentative D call TRBD2 (7 bases). The CDR3 consists of 15 residues. The V gene's germline CDR1 is SEHNR and CDR2 FQNEAQ (reference sequence). The V and J ends lost 5 bases and 7 bases respectively, with 21 bases between them. CDR3 in DNA: TGTGCCAGCAGCCCCACCACAGGGTCCGGGGGGGAGCAGTACTTC. It yields the protein CASSPTTGSGGEQYF.

The rearrangement joins TRBV5-1 to TRBJ2-3; 11 positions agree with TRBD2. The CDR3 loop spans 17 amino acids. The V gene end was trimmed by 3 bases and the J gene end by 2 bases; junction bases not matched to a gene: 8. Germline V gene lookup returns CDR1 SGHRS and CDR2 YFSETQ. CDR3 nucleotide sequence: TGCGCCAGCAGCTCATCGGGACTAGCGGTTCCCACAGATACGCAGTATTTT. It specifies CASSSSGLAVPTDTQYF.

This chain connects TRBV5-1 to TRBJ1-3, with D hard to call. The germline V and J ends were trimmed by 3 bases and 0 bases, with 13 bases remaining between them. The V gene's germline CDR1 is SGHRS and CDR2 YFSETQ. The CDR3 length is 16 residues. The CDR3 reads CASSYFSADSGNTIYF. The DNA of the CDR3 is TGCGCCAGCAGCTATTTCTCAGCGGACTCTGGAAACACCATATATTTT.

This clone was counted a few times. The rearrangement links TRBV7-8 to TRBJ2-7; a possible D gene is TRBD2 (6 bases). CDR1 and CDR2 from the germline V gene are SGHVS and FQNEAQ. V was trimmed by 5 bases and J by 0 bases, leaving 11 bases between them. This CDR3 contains 14 residues. CDR3 loop: CASSRDGGSYEQYF. The CDR3 DNA reads as TGTGCCAGCAGCCGGGACGGGGGCTCCTACGAGCAGTACTTC.

This clone appeared a few times. This sample includes further DNA sequences coding for the same CDR3. The genes are TRBV18 and TRBJ2-2; 7 bases match TRBD2. CDR3 length equals 15 residues. J gave up 6 bases and V 3 bases, and 7 bases lay outside the gene matches. CDR1 and CDR2 from the germline V gene are KGHSH and LQKENI. CDR3 in amino acids: CASSPQREVAGELFF. CDR3 DNA sequence: TGTGCCAGCTCACCCCAGCGGGAAGTAGCCGGGGAGCTGTTTTTT.

The chain is built from TRBV30 and TRBJ2-1, with 8 positions matching TRBD2. The V segment lost 3 bases and the J segment 10 bases; nucleotides outside the gene matches: 2. The CDR3 runs to 11 residues. Germline assignment: CDR1 GTSNPN and CDR2 SVGIG (reference sequence). The CDR3 DNA reads TGTGCCTGGAGCTCGGGGGGGGAGCAGTTCTTC. Translated, it gives CAWSSGGEQFF. The full variable domain, in which reference TRBV30 and TRBJ2-1 provide the parts outside the CDR3, is SQTIHQWPATLVQPVGSPLSLECTVEGTSNPNLYWYRQAAGRGLQLLFYSVGIGQISSEVPQNLSASRPQDRQFILSSKKLLLSDSGFYLCAWSSGGEQFFGPGTRLTVL.